This T cell receptor (beta chain) was recorded in a study of CD8 T cells in ankylosing spondylitis. In this sample, this clonotype turned up many times. Its antigen is currently unknown. Quantitative 5'-RACE with molecular barcodes produced the TCR beta libraries. TCRdb processed the 5' RACE reads anew with MiXCR; each CDR3 protein has one entry. This sample yields 200,000 or so distinct CDR3 sequences, of which approximately 13% are seen a single time; approximately 11% belongs to the top ten. Whole-study results and caveats: What seemed typical of ankylosing spondylitis blood was a TCR beta motif built from about 8 highly homologous variants. Significant enrichment of disease-linked clones was reportedly seen in matched ankylosing spondylitis synovial fluid.

The TCR originated in a female donor with ankylosing spondylitis or in good health (not recorded which). Sequencing input: blood, either unsorted or a sorted T cell fraction (not recorded which).

The CDR3 loop is CASSFGTSGFYEQYF. The CDR3, as DNA: TGTGCCAGCAGCTTCGGGACTAGCGGGTTCTACGAGCAGTACTTC. J is TRBJ2-7 and V is TRBV6-5, with TRBD2 matching over 12 bases. Per the germline V gene, CDR1 is MNHEY and CDR2 is SVGAGI. V lost 6 bases and J lost 3; bases outside the gene matches: 6. The CDR3 covers 15 residues.